The next 29 T cell receptor beta chains were all read from a single sample in a study of T cells in Graves' hyperthyroidism and ophthalmopathy. Researchers amplified the TCR beta CDR3 regions from RNA transcripts. An initial round of RT-PCR targeting the TCR CDR3 relied on the HTBI primer set. TCRdb itself ran the multiplex PCR reads through MiXCR, one entry per CDR3 protein. The sample yields a few hundred thousand distinct CDR3 sequences, roughly 46% seen once. Sequencing was carried out using peripheral blood or thyroid tissue (not recorded which). The source of these receptors is an adult woman with Graves' disease, either hyperthyroidism or ophthalmopathy (not recorded which).

This clonotype was observed at least ten times. The genes are TRBV15 and TRBJ2-2; 11 nucleotides match TRBD1. With 4 bases clipped from V and 5 bases from J, the junction kept 3 bases outside the gene matches. CDR3 length: 15 residues. CDR1 is LNHNV and CDR2 is YYDKDF in the germline V gene (reference sequence). In nucleotides, the CDR3 is TGTGCCACCAGCAACGGACAGGGGGCTACCGGGGAGCTGTTTTTT. Translation: CATSNGQGATGELFF.

This clonotype has more than one count but fewer than ten. The chain is built from TRBV10-3 and TRBJ2-5, with D perhaps TRBD1 or TRBD2 (6 bases each). This CDR3 has 17 residues. CDR1 and CDR2 from the germline V gene are ENHRY and SYGVKD. The ends were cut back, 2 bases at V and 4 bases at J, with 20 bases in the middle. Written as DNA, the CDR3 is TGTGCCATCAGTGAGAGGACAGTTGAACTAGCCTTAGAGACCCAGTACTTC. Its translation: CAISERTVELALETQYF.

Notes on this clonotype: One end of the junction varies from germline; a read error may be responsible. The chain combines TRBV10-2 with TRBJ1-2, with TRBD1 identical over 9 bases. Germline-derived CDR1 and CDR2 are WSHSY and SAAADI. The CDR3 spans 14 residues. The CDR3 protein is CASSLSGTGRGYTF. DNA of the CDR3: TGTGCCAGCAGCCTATCCGGGACAGGGAGAGGCTACACCTTC.

The chain employs TRBV7-9 and TRBJ1-2; the match to TRBD1 covers 12 bases. The ends lost 5 bases at V and 7 bases at J; junction bases unmatched: 2. Germline V gene lookup returns CDR1 SEHNR and CDR2 FQNEAQ (reference sequence). CDR3 length: 13 amino acids. CDR3 in amino acids: CASSGGQGAGYTF. The CDR3, as DNA: TGTGCCAGCAGCGGGGGACAGGGGGCTGGCTACACCTTC.

Turning to this clonotype: The DNA is left out, because the CDR3 cannot be placed on it with certainty; the CDR3 is given as TCRdb lists it. The chain has TRBV7-6 and TRBJ1-4; the D call of TRBD1 is as the table states it, not checked on the DNA. Germline CDR1 SGHVS, CDR2 FNYEAQ. The CDR3 adds up to 22 amino acids, both ends counted. CDR3 region: CASSSTSQETQYFGPGNEKLFF.

The chain carries TRBV6-1 and TRBJ2-7, with 7 bases fitting TRBD2. Germline assignment: CDR1 MNHNS and CDR2 SASEGT. This CDR3 comprises 14 residues. The ends lost 8 bases at V and 2 bases at J; junction bases unmatched: 9. The CDR3 loop reads CASGKTSNTYEQYF. In DNA, the CDR3 is TGTGCCAGCGGGAAGACTAGCAATACCTACGAGCAGTACTTC.

On this clonotype itself: A much larger clone differs by one base, so this may be a read error. V and J are TRBV12-3 or TRBV12-4 and TRBJ2-7, with a weak D call TRBD2 (6 bases). CDR3 length: 13 residues. The CDR3 loop is CVSSFGGPIEQYF. For the CDR3, the DNA is TGTGTCAGCAGTTTCGGGGGTCCCATCGAGCAGTACTTC.

The chain joins TRBV20-1 to TRBJ2-7; 11 bases are shared with TRBD2. The CDR3 has 16 residues. The germline gives CDR1 DFQATT, CDR2 SNEGSKA (reference sequence). V shed 0 bases and J 4 bases; nucleotides not matched to a gene: 8. The CDR3 protein is CSARDQSSGGYYEQYF. For the CDR3, the DNA is TGCAGTGCTAGAGATCAGTCTAGCGGGGGGTATTACGAGCAGTACTTC.

This clonotype was counted many times. This chain links TRBV15 with TRBJ2-7; weak D call: TRBD1 (5 bases). This CDR3 spans 15 amino acids. Germline loops: CDR1 LNHNV, CDR2 YYDKDF (reference sequence). V lost 0 bases, J lost 1 base, and 10 bases lay in between. The CDR3 DNA reads as TGTGCCACCAGCAGAGATAAGGGGTCGTCCTACGAGCAGTACTTC. It encodes CATSRDKGSSYEQYF.

Regarding this clonotype: This is likely a read error, given that the CDR3 carries no conserved phenylalanine or tryptophan at its end. The chain has TRBV11-2 and TRBJ2-7, with TRBD1 as a possible D gene (7 bases). Germline V CDR1 and CDR2: SGHAT, FQNNGV. The CDR3 extends over 15 amino acids. CDR3 DNA sequence: TGCGCCAGCAGCCAAGGTGGCAGGGGGGTCTACGAGCAGTACCTC. It encodes CASSQGGRGVYEQYL.

In its sample, this clonotype was seen many times. The V gene is TRBV7-9, the J gene TRBJ1-1, with D tentatively TRBD1 (5 bases). Germline CDR1 reads SEHNR; CDR2 reads FQNEAQ (reference sequence). V was shortened by 0 bases and J by 6 bases, with 14 bases between the two germline ends. This CDR3 spans 15 amino acids. This CDR3 is CASSLARGALSEAFF. The CDR3 nucleotides are TGTGCCAGCAGCTTAGCACGAGGGGCTCTATCTGAAGCTTTCTTT.

This clonotype appeared a few times. At one end the junction does not follow the germline gene, possibly because of a read error. V gene TRBV12-3 or TRBV12-4 combines with J gene TRBJ2-3, with D unclear. This CDR3 has 14 amino acids. The CDR3 region has the DNA TGTGCCAGCAGCTTTGGCTATAGCACTGATACGCAGTATTTT. It is translated as CASSFGYSTDTQYF.

There are a few counts of this clonotype. This chain joins TRBV7-8 and TRBJ1-5; the D gene is possibly TRBD1 (5 bases). The germline gives CDR1 SGHVS, CDR2 FQNEAQ. The CDR3 runs 15 residues. Between the trimmed V and J ends, which lost 1 base and 2 bases, there was a span of 9 bases. CDR3 sequence: CASSLGDPGNQPQHF. CDR3 nucleotides: TGTGCCAGCAGCTTAGGGGACCCGGGCAATCAGCCCCAGCATTTT.

The gene calls are TRBV20-1 and TRBJ2-7; TRBD1 matches 8 bases. Trimming cost V 6 bases and J 5 bases; bases outside gene matches: 12. This CDR3 is built from 14 residues. Germline CDR1 and CDR2: DFQATT and SNEGSKA (reference sequence). The CDR3 protein is CSARPQDRVHEQYF. CDR3 nucleotides: TGCAGTGCGCGACCCCAGGACAGGGTCCACGAGCAGTACTTC.

This clonotype was seen only a few times. The V and J genes are TRBV7-2 and TRBJ1-2; possible D gene TRBD1, 6 bases. V was cut by 6 bases and J by 5 bases, with 13 bases left in between. The germline V gene has CDR1 SGHTA and CDR2 FQGNSA. The CDR3 is 13 residues long. In DNA form, the CDR3 reads TGTGCCAGCAGTTTGGGGGCAGCTTATGGCTACACCTTC. This translates into CASSLGAAYGYTF.

V usage is TRBV25-1 and J usage is TRBJ1-1; D gene ambiguous. The germline V gene encodes CDR1 MGHDK and CDR2 SYGVNS. The V gene lost 4 bases and the J gene lost 1 base, with 10 bases spanning the gap. The CDR3 length is 14 residues. In DNA, the CDR3 is TGTGCCAGCAGTGCCGGTGCATCGAACACTGAAGCTTTCTTT. Its protein is CASSAGASNTEAFF.

This clonotype was seen ten or more times. The junction shows a germline mismatch at one end, possibly a read error. V is TRBV10-3 and J is TRBJ1-1; D is perhaps TRBD1 (6 bases). There are 13 residues in the CDR3. The germline V gene has CDR1 ENHRY and CDR2 SYGVKD. DNA of the CDR3: TGTACCATCAGTGCGGACAGGAACACTGAAGCTTTCTTT. This sequence encodes CTISADRNTEAFF.

This clonotype was detected a few times. The V and J genes are TRBV29-1 and TRBJ1-5, with unresolved D. V lost 6 bases to trimming and J lost 7 bases, with 16 bases between them. This CDR3 has 13 residues. The germline CDR1 and CDR2 sequences are SQVTM and ANQGSEA. CDR3 sequence reads: CSVSSSSSQPQHF. The CDR3 coding sequence is TGCAGCGTCTCTTCCTCCAGCTCCCAGCCCCAGCATTTT. Variable domain in full (rest from reference TRBV29-1 and TRBJ1-5): SAVISQKPSRDICQRGTSLTIQCQVDSQVTMMFWYRQQPGQSLTLIATANQGSEATYESGFVIDKFPISRPNLTFSTLTVSNMSPEDSSIYLCSVSSSSSQPQHFGDGTRLSIL.

The V and J genes are TRBV19 and TRBJ2-6; 7 positions agree with TRBD1. Germline V lookup: CDR1 LNHDA, CDR2 SQIVND (reference sequence). J was trimmed by 0 bases and V by 3 bases; bases with no gene match: 5. CDR3 length: 17 residues. The CDR3 region is CASSIRRGYSGANVLTF. Here the CDR3 DNA reads TGTGCCAGTAGTATCCGCAGGGGGTACTCTGGGGCCAACGTCCTGACTTTC. Looking up the rest from reference TRBV19 and TRBJ2-6 gives the full variable domain: DGGITQSPKYLFRKEGQNVTLSCEQNLNHDAMYWYRQDPGQGLRLIYYSQIVNDFQKGDIAEGYSVSREKKESFPLTVTSAQKNPTAFYLCASSIRRGYSGANVLTFGAGSRLTVL.

The chain employs TRBV7-9 and TRBJ2-7, with D possibly matching TRBD1 (5 bases). V was pared by 5 bases and J by 5 bases, with 16 bases between. Germline CDR1 and CDR2: SEHNR and FQNEAQ (reference sequence). The CDR3 runs 14 residues. The CDR3 DNA reads TGTGCCAGCAGCCAAAGGTACAGGTCCCACGAGCAGTACTTC. Protein: CASSQRYRSHEQYF.

In regard to this clonotype: The CDR3 end shows no conserved phenylalanine or tryptophan, and so a read error is likely. Because the CDR3's place on the DNA is in doubt, the DNA is left out and the CDR3 is given as listed by TCRdb. The chain carries TRBV7-2 and TRBJ1-1; the DNA was not compared with TRBD1, the D call given in the table. Including both end residues, the CDR3 is 13 amino acids long. The germline CDR1 and CDR2 sequences are SGHTA and FQGNSA. The chain's CDR3 is CASSLGGSGHCQS.

This chain joins TRBV20-1 and TRBJ1-1, with 7 bases fitting TRBD1. The length of the CDR3 is 13 residues. Germline loops: CDR1 DFQATT, CDR2 SNEGSKA (reference sequence). V trimming: 6 bases; J trimming: 5 bases; junction bases outside the gene matches: 9. The CDR3 DNA is TGCAGTGCCCTGGCAGGGGGGGGAACTGAAGCTTTCTTT. It specifies CSALAGGGTEAFF.

DNA for the CDR3: TGTGCCACCAGCAGCTTAGAGCGTCAGCCCCAGCATTTT. Its translation: CATSSLERQPQHF. This rearrangement joins TRBV15 to TRBJ1-5; no reliable D call. The germline CDR1 and CDR2 sequences are LNHNV and YYDKDF (reference sequence). V was clipped by 3 bases and J by 6 bases, with 9 bases between them. CDR3 length equals 13 residues.

This clonotype was recorded many times. V and J are TRBV2 and TRBJ2-7, with 11 bases matching TRBD2. With 6 bases clipped from V and 3 bases from J, the junction kept 4 bases outside the gene matches. CDR1 is SNHLY and CDR2 is FYNNEI in the germline V gene. This CDR3 region has 14 residues. DNA for the CDR3: TGTGCCAGCAGGCCGACTAGCGGGGACTACGAGCAGTACTTC. Encoded protein: CASRPTSGDYEQYF.

This clonotype was seen a few times. The chain carries TRBV15 and TRBJ1-5, with D maybe TRBD1 (5 bases). The CDR3 has 14 residues. Trimming shortened V by 1 base and J by 7 bases, and 11 bases separated the two germline ends. The V gene's germline CDR1 is LNHNV and CDR2 YYDKDF (reference sequence). CDR3 sequence reads: CATSRAFGAQPQHF. CDR3 DNA: TGTGCCACCAGCAGAGCTTTCGGGGCCCAGCCCCAGCATTTT.

V usage is TRBV2 and J usage is TRBJ1-1; 7 bases are shared with TRBD1. The CDR3 extends over 21 amino acids. Germline assignment: CDR1 SNHLY and CDR2 FYNNEI. J was trimmed by 0 bases and V by 1 base; bases with no gene match: 20. This chain's CDR3 is CASSEGETLAGGGAVNTEAFF. The CDR3 DNA is TGTGCCAGCAGTGAAGGGGAGACTCTAGCGGGAGGGGGCGCGGTGAACACTGAAGCTTTCTTT.

This chain connects TRBV11-1 to TRBJ1-4, with no clear D. V gave up 4 bases and J gave up 5 bases, with 17 bases separating them. Germline V gives CDR1 SGHAT, CDR2 FQDESV (reference sequence). The CDR3 covers 16 residues. The CDR3 nucleotides read TGTGCCAGCAGCTCCCCGGCGGACGCGCTAAATGAAAAACTGTTTTTT. This codes for CASSSPADALNEKLFF.

This clonotype was picked up a small number of times. This clone may be a read error of a much larger clone one base away. V usage is TRBV7-9 and J usage is TRBJ1-1; D gene ambiguous. This CDR3 is 13 amino acids long. The germline gives CDR1 SEHNR, CDR2 FQNEAQ (reference sequence). V shed 4 bases and J shed 3 bases, with 9 bases lying between them. CDR3 nucleotides: TGTGCCAGCAGCTCTAACCAGGACACTGAAGCTTTCTTT. Its translation is CASSSNQDTEAFF.

The chain recombines TRBV7-2 with TRBJ2-5; possibly TRBD1 or TRBD2 for D (6 bases each). Germline CDR1 and CDR2: SGHTA and FQGNSA. CDR3 size: 15 residues. V gave up 0 bases and J gave up 5 bases, with 13 bases separating them. The DNA of the CDR3 is TGTGCCAGCAGCTTAGCAGGGGGGCGCAGGGAGACCCAGTACTTC. Its translation: CASSLAGGRRETQYF.